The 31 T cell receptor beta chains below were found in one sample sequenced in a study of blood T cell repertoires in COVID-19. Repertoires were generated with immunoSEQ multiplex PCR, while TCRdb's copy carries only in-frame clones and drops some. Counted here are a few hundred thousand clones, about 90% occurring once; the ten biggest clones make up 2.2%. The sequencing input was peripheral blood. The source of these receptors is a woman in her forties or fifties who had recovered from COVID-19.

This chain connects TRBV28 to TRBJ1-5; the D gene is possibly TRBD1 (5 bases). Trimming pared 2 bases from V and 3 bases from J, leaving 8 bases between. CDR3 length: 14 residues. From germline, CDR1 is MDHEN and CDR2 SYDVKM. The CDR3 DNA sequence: TGTGCCAGCAGTTTAAGGGGTAACAATCAGCCCCAGCATTTT. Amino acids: CASSLRGNNQPQHF.

The CDR3 loop reads CASSLTTGFPDTQYF. Written as DNA, the CDR3 is TGTGCCAGCAGTTTGACGACAGGGTTCCCAGATACGCAGTATTTT. The chain employs TRBV28 and TRBJ2-3; the match to TRBD1 covers 7 bases. V lost 3 bases and J lost 4; bases outside the gene matches: 7. This CDR3 has 15 residues. The germline gives CDR1 MDHEN, CDR2 SYDVKM.

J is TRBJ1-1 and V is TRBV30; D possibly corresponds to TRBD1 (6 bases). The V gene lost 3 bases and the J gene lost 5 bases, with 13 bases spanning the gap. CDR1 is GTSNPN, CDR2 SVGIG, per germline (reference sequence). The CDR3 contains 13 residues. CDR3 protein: CAWSATGRTEAFF. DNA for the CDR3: TGTGCCTGGAGCGCAACAGGGCGGACTGAAGCTTTCTTT. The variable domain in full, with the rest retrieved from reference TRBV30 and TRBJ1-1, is SQTIHQWPATLVQPVGSPLSLECTVEGTSNPNLYWYRQAAGRGLQLLFYSVGIGQISSEVPQNLSASRPQDRQFILSSKKLLLSDSGFYLCAWSATGRTEAFFGQGTRLTVV.

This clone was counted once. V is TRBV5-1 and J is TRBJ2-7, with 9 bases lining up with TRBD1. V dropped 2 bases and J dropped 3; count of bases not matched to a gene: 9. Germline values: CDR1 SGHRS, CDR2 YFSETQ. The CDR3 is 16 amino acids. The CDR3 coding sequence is TGCGCCAGCAGCTTTCTGATGGGACAGGGAATCTACGAGCAGTACTTC. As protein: CASSFLMGQGIYEQYF.

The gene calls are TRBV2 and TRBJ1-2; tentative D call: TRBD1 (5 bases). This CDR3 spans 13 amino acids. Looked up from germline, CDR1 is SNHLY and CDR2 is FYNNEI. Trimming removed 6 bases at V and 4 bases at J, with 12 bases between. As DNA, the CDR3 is TGTGCCAGCAGGGAGACAGAGACCTATGGCTACACCTTC. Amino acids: CASRETETYGYTF.

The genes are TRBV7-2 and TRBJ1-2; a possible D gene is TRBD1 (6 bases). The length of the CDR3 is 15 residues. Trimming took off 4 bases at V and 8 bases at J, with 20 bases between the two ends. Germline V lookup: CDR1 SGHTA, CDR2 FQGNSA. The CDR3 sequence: CASSSTGGSLKGYTF. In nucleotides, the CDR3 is TGTGCCAGCAGCTCCACGGGGGGCAGCCTTAAGGGCTACACCTTC.

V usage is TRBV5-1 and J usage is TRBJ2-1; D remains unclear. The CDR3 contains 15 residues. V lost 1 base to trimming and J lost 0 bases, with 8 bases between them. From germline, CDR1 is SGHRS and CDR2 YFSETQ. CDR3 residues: CASSLMRVSYNEQFF. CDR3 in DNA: TGCGCCAGCAGCTTGATGAGAGTCTCCTACAATGAGCAGTTCTTC. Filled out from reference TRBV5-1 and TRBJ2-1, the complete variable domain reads KAGVTQTPRYLIKTRGQQVTLSCSPISGHRSVSWYQQTPGQGLQFLFEYFSETQRNKGNFPGRFSGRQFSNSRSEMNVSTLELGDSALYLCASSLMRVSYNEQFFGPGTRLTVL.

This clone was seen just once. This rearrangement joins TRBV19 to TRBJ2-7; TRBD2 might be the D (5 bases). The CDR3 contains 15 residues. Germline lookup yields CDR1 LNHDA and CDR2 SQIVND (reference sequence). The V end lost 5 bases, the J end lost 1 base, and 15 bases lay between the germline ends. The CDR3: CASSPLGGRSYEQYF. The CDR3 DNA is TGTGCCAGTAGTCCTCTTGGCGGGCGATCCTACGAGCAGTACTTC.

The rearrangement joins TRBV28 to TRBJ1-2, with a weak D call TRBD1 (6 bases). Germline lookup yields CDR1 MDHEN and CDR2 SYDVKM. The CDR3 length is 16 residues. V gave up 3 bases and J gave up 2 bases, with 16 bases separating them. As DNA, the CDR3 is TGTGCCAGCAGTTTGGAGAGTCGCGGACAGAACTATGGCTACACCTTC. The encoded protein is CASSLESRGQNYGYTF.

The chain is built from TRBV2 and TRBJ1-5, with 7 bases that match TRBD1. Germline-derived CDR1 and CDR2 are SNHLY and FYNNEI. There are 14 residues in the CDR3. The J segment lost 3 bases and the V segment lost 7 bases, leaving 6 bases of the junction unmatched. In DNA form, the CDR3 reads TGTGCCAGCACCCCGGACAGGAACAATCAGCCCCAGCATTTT. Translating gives CASTPDRNNQPQHF.

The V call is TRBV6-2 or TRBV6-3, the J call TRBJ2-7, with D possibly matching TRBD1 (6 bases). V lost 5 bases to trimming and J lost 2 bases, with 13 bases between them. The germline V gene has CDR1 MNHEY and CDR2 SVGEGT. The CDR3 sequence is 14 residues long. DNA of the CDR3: TGTGCCAGCAGTCGCAGGGGCCCGGCCTACGAGCAGTACTTC. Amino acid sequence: CASSRRGPAYEQYF.

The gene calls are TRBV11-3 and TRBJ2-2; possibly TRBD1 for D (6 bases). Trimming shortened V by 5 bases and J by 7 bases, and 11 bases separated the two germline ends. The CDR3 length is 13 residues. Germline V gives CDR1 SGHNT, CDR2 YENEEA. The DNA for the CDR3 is TGTGCCAGCAGCCCCCAGGGGTTCGGGGAGCTGTTTTTT. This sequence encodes CASSPQGFGELFF.

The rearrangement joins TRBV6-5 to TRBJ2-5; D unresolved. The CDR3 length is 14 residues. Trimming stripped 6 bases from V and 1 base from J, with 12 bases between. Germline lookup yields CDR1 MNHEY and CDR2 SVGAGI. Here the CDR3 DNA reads TGTGCCAGCAGCCCCGTTGGGCCCCAAGAGACCCAGTACTTC. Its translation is CASSPVGPQETQYF.

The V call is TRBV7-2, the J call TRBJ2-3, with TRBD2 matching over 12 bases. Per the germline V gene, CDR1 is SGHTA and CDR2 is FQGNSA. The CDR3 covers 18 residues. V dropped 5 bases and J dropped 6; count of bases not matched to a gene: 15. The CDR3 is CASSLIYFLAGGRDTQYF. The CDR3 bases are TGTGCCAGCAGCCTAATCTACTTCCTAGCGGGGGGGAGGGATACGCAGTATTTT. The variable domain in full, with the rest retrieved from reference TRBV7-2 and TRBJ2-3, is GAGVSQSPSNKVTEKGKDVELRCDPISGHTALYWYRQSLGQGLEFLIYFQGNSAPDKSGLPSDRFSAERTGGSVSTLTIQRTQQEDSAVYLCASSLIYFLAGGRDTQYFGPGTRLTVL.

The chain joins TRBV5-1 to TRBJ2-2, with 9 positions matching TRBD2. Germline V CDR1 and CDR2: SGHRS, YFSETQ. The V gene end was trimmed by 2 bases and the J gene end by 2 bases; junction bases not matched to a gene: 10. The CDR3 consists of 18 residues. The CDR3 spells CASSLPRGGGANTGELFF. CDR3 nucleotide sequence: TGCGCCAGCAGCTTACCTCGCGGGGGGGGCGCAAACACCGGGGAGCTGTTTTTT.

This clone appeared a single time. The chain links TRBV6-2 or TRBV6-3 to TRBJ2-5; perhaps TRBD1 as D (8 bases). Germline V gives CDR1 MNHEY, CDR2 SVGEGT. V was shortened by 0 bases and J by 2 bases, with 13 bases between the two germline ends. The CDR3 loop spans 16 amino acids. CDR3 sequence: CASSYSYRGGQETQYF. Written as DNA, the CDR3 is TGTGCCAGCAGTTACTCCTACAGGGGGGGGCAAGAGACCCAGTACTTC.

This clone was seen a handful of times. CDR3 bases: TGTGCCAGCAGCTTAGTGTTCCAGAAGGCTTTCTTT. Its translation is CASSLVFQKAFF. The genes are TRBV11-1 and TRBJ1-1; unclear D gene. Trimming pared 1 base from V and 11 bases from J, leaving 11 bases between. The germline V gene encodes CDR1 SGHAT and CDR2 FQDESV (reference sequence). The CDR3 covers 12 residues.

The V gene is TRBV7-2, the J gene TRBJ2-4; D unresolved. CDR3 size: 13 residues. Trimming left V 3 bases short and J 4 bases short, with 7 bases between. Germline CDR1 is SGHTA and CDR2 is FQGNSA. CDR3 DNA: TGTGCCAGCAGCTTTTCGGAGAAAAACATTCAGTACTTC. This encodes CASSFSEKNIQYF.

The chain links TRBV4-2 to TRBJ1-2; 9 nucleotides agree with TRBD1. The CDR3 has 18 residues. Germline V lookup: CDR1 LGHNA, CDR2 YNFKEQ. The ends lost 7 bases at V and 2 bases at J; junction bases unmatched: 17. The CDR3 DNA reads TGTGCCAGCACCCGTACAGGGGGCGCCCGGGCGGAGAACTATGGCTACACCTTC. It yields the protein CASTRTGGARAENYGYTF.

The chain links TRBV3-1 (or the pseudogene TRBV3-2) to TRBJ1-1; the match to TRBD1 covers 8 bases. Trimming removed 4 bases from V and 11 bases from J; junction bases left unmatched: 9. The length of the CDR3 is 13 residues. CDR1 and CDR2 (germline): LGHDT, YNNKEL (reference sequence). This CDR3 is CASSRAGGSGAFF. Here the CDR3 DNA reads TGTGCCAGCAGCCGAGCAGGGGGCTCTGGCGCTTTCTTT.

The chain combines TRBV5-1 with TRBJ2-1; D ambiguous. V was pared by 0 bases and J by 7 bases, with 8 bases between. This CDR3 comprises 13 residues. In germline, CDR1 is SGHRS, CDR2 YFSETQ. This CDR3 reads CASSLVYANEQFF. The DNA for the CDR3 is TGCGCCAGCAGCTTGGTTTATGCGAATGAGCAGTTCTTC. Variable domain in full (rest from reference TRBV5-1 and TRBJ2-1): KAGVTQTPRYLIKTRGQQVTLSCSPISGHRSVSWYQQTPGQGLQFLFEYFSETQRNKGNFPGRFSGRQFSNSRSEMNVSTLELGDSALYLCASSLVYANEQFFGPGTRLTVL.

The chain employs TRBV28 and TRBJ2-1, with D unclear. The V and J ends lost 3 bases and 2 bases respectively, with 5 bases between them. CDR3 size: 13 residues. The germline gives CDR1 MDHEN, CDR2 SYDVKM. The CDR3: CASSFLTYNEQFF. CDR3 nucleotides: TGTGCCAGCAGTTTCCTTACCTACAATGAGCAGTTCTTC.

The CDR3 loop is CASSLTGSFYTEAFF. CDR3 nucleotide sequence: TGTGCCAGCAGCTTGACAGGGAGTTTCTATACTGAAGCTTTCTTT. This chain joins TRBV7-9 and TRBJ1-1; 7 nucleotides agree with TRBD1. Germline V gene data show CDR1 as SEHNR and CDR2 as FQNEAQ (reference sequence). The CDR3 covers 15 residues. Trimming removed 3 bases from V and 5 bases from J; junction bases left unmatched: 9. The variable domain in full, with the rest retrieved from reference TRBV7-9 and TRBJ1-1, is DTGVSQNPRHKITKRGQNVTFRCDPISEHNRLYWYRQTLGQGPEFLTYFQNEAQLEKSRLLSDRFSAERPKGSFSTLEIQRTEQGDSAMYLCASSLTGSFYTEAFFGQGTRLTVV.

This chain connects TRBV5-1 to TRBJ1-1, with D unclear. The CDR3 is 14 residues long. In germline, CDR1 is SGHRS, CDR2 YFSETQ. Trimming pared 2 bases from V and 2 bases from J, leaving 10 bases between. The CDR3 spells CASSLITGNTEAFF. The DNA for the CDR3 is TGCGCCAGCAGCTTAATTACGGGAAACACTGAAGCTTTCTTT.

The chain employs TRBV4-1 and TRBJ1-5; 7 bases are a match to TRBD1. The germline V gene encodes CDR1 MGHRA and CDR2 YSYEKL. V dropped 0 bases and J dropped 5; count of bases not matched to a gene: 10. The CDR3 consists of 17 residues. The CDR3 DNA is TGCGCCAGCAGCCAAGATGCCACAGGAGGGGGCTATCAGCCCCAGCATTTT. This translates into CASSQDATGGGYQPQHF.

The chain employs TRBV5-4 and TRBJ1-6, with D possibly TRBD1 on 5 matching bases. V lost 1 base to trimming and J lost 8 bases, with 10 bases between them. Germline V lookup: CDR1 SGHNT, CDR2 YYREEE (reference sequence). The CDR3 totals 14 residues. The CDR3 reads CASSLRGYDSPLHF. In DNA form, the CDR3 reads TGTGCCAGCAGCTTGAGGGGTTATGATTCACCCCTCCACTTT.

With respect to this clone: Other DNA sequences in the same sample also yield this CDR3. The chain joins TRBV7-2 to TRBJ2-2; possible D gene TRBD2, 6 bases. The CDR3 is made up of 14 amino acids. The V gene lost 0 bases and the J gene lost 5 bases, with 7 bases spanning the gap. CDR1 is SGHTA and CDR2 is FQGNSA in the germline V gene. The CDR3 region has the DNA TGTGCCAGCAGCTTAGCGCGGGAAACCGGGGAGCTGTTTTTT. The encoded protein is CASSLARETGELFF. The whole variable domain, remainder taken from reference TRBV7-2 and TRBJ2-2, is GAGVSQSPSNKVTEKGKDVELRCDPISGHTALYWYRQSLGQGLEFLIYFQGNSAPDKSGLPSDRFSAERTGGSVSTLTIQRTQQEDSAVYLCASSLARETGELFFGEGSRLTVL.

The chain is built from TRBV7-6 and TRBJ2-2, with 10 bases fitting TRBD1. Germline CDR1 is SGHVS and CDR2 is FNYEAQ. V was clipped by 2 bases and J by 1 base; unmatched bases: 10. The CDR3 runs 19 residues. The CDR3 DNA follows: TGTGCCAGCAGCTTAATCCCGGGACAGGGGATATTGAACACCGGGGAGCTGTTTTTT. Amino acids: CASSLIPGQGILNTGELFF.

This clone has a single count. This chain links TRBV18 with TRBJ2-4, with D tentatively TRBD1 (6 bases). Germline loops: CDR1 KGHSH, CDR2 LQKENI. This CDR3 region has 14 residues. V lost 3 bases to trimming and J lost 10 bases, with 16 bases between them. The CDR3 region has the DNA TGTGCCAGCTCACCGGGGGCCCGAGGGATTATTCAGTACTTC. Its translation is CASSPGARGIIQYF. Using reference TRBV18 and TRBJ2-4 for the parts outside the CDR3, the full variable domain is NAGVMQNPRHLVRRRGQEARLRCSPMKGHSHVYWYRQLPEEGLKFMVYLQKENIIDESGMPKERFSAEFPKEGPSILRIQQVVRGDSAAYFCASSPGARGIIQYFGAGTRLSVL.

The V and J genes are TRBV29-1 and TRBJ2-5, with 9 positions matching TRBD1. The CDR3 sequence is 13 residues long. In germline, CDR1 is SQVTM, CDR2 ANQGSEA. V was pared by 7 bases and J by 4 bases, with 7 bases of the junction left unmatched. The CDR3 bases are TGCAGCGCTCGACAGGGGGGGTCAGAGACCCAGTACTTC. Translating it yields CSARQGGSETQYF.

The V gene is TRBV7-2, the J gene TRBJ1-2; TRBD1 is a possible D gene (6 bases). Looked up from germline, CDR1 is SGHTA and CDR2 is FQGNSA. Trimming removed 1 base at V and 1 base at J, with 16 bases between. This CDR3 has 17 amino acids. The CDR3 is CASSLGLGQIHNYGYTF. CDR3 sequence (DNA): TGTGCCAGCAGCTTAGGACTCGGACAGATCCATAACTATGGCTACACCTTC.